This entry concerns a single T cell receptor (beta chain). This sample stems from a study of blood T cell repertoires in COVID-19. Study details: Spain, Italy and the United States supplied samples that represented acute and convalescent COVID-19. In each case, the material was cDNA or gDNA derived from T cells, B-cell-depleted T cells, or PBMCs.

Original processing methods: Researchers report that nucleated cell counts were estimated from reference gene primer amplification. Only in-frame clones appear in the TCRdb table, and some are missing; sequencing was by immunoSEQ multiplex PCR. V and J calls and clone size come straight from that table; D and trimming were deduced from the DNA. The repertoire holds under 350,000 clones, with 85% to 90% as singletons. The sequence was obtained from a man in his forties with acute or convalescent COVID-19. Sequencing was done on a sample of peripheral blood.

CDR3 in amino acids: CASSLRGWSTNEKLFF. CDR3 DNA sequence: TGTGCCAGCAGCCTACGAGGGTGGTCCACTAATGAAAAACTGTTTTTT. The chain couples TRBV7-2 to TRBJ1-4, with D hard to call. Germline CDR1 SGHTA, CDR2 FQGNSA. CDR3 size: 16 residues. The V end lost 5 bases, the J end lost 2 bases, and 15 bases lay between the germline ends.